Sequencing of this T cell receptor beta chain was carried out in a study of blood T cell repertoires in COVID-19. As for the study in general: Acute and convalescent COVID-19 samples came from the United States, Italy and Spain. Nucleic acid was either cDNA or gDNA, and it came from T cells, B-cell-depleted T cells, or PBMCs.

The germline V gene encodes CDR1 SEHNR and CDR2 FQNEAQ (reference sequence). 12 amino acids form the CDR3, both terminal residues included. The sample holds a few counts of this clone. This is likely a read error, given that the CDR3 carries no conserved phenylalanine or tryptophan at its end. The DNA is left out, because the CDR3 cannot be placed on it with certainty; the CDR3 is given as TCRdb lists it. Enrolment of Seattle patients took place during active infection, and they were followed longitudinally. Under the authors' procedure: Cell counts per sample came from amplifying reference gene primers. TCRdb's table, derived via immunoSEQ multiplex PCR, lists solely in-frame clones and lacks some. The DNA was the basis for D and trimming; V, J and clone size are from that table. The data show 350,000 or so clones, with approximately 89% seen just once and 3% to 4% held by the top ten.

This sequence originates from an older woman with COVID-19, enrolled during active disease. The sample taken for sequencing was peripheral blood. This chain connects TRBV7-9 to TRBJ2-7; the table gives TRBD1 as D, unverified against the DNA. CDR3 protein: CASSLGGRQSLL.